This TCR beta chain was retrieved from a study of technical replicates of blood from a few donors. The CDR3 has 13 amino acids. Trimming pared 7 bases from V and 1 base from J, leaving 10 bases between. Germline V lookup: CDR1 SQVTM, CDR2 ANQGSEA. The repertoire was sequenced with immunoSEQ multiplex PCR; TCRdb's copy has only in-frame clones and lacks some. The data contain 60,000 to 85,000 clones, 90% to 95% of them seen just once; the ten biggest clones take up about 0.39%. Sequencing was carried out using T cells isolated from PBMCs. The J gene is TRBJ2-2, the V gene TRBV29-1, with D perhaps matching TRBD1 (6 bases). This receptor was taken from a human donor in good health. In DNA form, the CDR3 reads TGCAGCGGGGGACAAATGAACACCGGGGAGCTGTTTTTT. Encoded protein: CSGGQMNTGELFF.